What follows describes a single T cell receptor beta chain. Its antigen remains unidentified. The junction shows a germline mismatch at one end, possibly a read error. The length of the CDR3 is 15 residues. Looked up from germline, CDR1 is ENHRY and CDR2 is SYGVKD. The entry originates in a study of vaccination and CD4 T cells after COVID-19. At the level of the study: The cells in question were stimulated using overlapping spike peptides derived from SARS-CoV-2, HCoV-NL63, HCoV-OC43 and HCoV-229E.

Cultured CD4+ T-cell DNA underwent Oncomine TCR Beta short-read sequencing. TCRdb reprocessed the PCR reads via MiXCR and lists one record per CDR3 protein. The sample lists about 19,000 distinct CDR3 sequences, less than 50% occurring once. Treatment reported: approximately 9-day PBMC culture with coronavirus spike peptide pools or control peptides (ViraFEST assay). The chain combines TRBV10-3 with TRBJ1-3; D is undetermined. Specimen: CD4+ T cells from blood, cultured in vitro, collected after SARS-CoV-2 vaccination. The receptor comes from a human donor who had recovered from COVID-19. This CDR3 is CASSYNLPHGNTIYF. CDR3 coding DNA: TGTGCCAGCAGTTACAACTTACCCCATGGAAACACCATATATTTT.